The T cell receptor beta chain described here comes from a study of T cell changes during pregnancy in multiple sclerosis. This table comes from immunoSEQ multiplex PCR, and its TCRdb copy is limited to in-frame clones, with some not included. This table holds roughly 48,000 clones, about nine tenths found once. The V gene end was trimmed by 0 bases and the J gene end by 4 bases; junction bases not matched to a gene: 2. CDR3 length: 15 amino acids. CDR1 and CDR2 (germline): SGHNT, YYREEE (reference sequence). The input for sequencing was CD4+ T cells from peripheral blood mononuclear cells, taken in the second trimester of pregnancy. This sequence joins TRBV5-4 and TRBJ1-1; TRBD1 matches at 11 bases. This sequence was found in a female donor with multiple sclerosis, enrolled in a pregnancy study. CDR3 nucleotides: TGTGCCAGCAGCTTGGTGGGACAGGGGGGCACTGAAGCTTTCTTT. It yields the protein CASSLVGQGGTEAFF.